This entry concerns a single T cell receptor beta chain. In its sample, this clonotype was seen many times. The antigen it binds to is not known. No base quality values were provided; no much bigger clone lies one nucleotide off. This sample was taken from a study of low-dose radiotherapy and immunotherapy resistance in tumors (dated 2022 in TCRdb). With regard to the full study: Patients in Cohort 1 were given 0.5 Gy per fraction every 2 weeks, and the prescribed total PTV dose was 6.5 Gy. Eight patients were included in the translational analysis, namely three from the first dose cohort plus the first five from the second dose cohort. Patients were given nivolumab as a 240 mg flat dose every two weeks and ipilimumab at 1 mg/kg every six weeks, with both drugs delivered intravenously. Starting on cycle 1 day 1, patients took 300 mg of aspirin by mouth once a day for four cycles. Intravenous cyclophosphamide at 200 mg/m2 was administered every two weeks, one day ahead of each radiation and immunotherapy administration. No randomization into treatment groups was done for the people taking part in the trial. For Cohort 2, the dose was 1 Gy per fraction given every two weeks, adding up to 13 Gy in total across 26 weeks.

Explained via the paper, the time point label denotes: after trial treatment. The intended sense of this specimen's treatment or condition label: LDRT plus nivolumab, ipilimumab, low-dose cyclophosphamide and aspirin (RACIN trial). Donors were enrolled in RACIN, a single-arm phase I dose-escalation trial combining nivolumab, ipilimumab, aspirin, low-dose cyclophosphamide and low-dose radiotherapy. Patients with advanced, TIL-negative solid tumors were considered eligible. From the cysteine up to the phenylalanine, the CDR3 has a length of 16 residues. Of the read, only the CDR3 DNA is kept; its 48 bases are in frame from base 1. V is pruned by 0 bases and J by 1 base, leaving 8 bases of the junction without a gene match. Sequences DFQATT (CDR1) and SNEGSKA (CDR2) are obtained from the germline V gene (reference sequence). Sequencing instrument: Illumina HiSeq 2500. To make first-strand cDNA, Superscript III was used along with a set of TRAV- and TRBV-specific primers so that both the TCRalpha and TCRbeta chains were covered. TCRs were amplified with Phusion for approximately 19 PCR cycles using a constant-region primer together with the adapter attached to the V primers. The isolated mRNA was amplified using the MessageAmp II aRNA Amplification Kit, with in vitro transcription performed for 16 hours at 37 degrees C. mRNA for TCR sequencing was isolated with the Dynabeads mRNA DIRECT Purification Kit. Indexed Illumina adapters were added in a second 25-cycle Phusion PCR, and the resulting products were purified with AMPure XP beads. In the source study's methods: Using custom Perl scripts, TCR sequences that encoded the same protein were pooled, out-of-frame sequences were dropped, and the abundance of each clonotype was calculated. Any TCR sequence backed by just one read was left out of the analysis. Shannon entropy, Gini index, clonality, richness, and the frequency of TCRs shared between repertoires were included as repertoire metrics. TCRdb's own reprocessing of the public reads used fastp at Q25 and MiXCR and kept productive beta chains. Identical CDR3 proteins give one entry, which carries the most common genes and DNA. Here the V and J calls rest on TCRdb's processing, not on the authors' analysis. A total of roughly 40,000 distinct CDR3 sequences appear in this sample, about 25% of them only once. The ten largest make up around 10% of the sample.

The rearrangement joined TRBV20-1 to TRBJ2-7, with 8 middle bases fitting TRBD2. The material sequenced was PBMCs, taken after low-dose radiotherapy plus immunotherapy. The receptor was isolated from a male donor with prostate cancer. At the DNA level, the sequence is TGCAGTGCTAGAGATCGGGTGGCGGGGGGTTCCTACGAGCAGTACTTC. Its product reads: CSARDRVAGGSYEQYF.